Shown below are 28 T cell receptor beta chains from a single sample sequenced in a study of blood T cell repertoires in COVID-19. Using immunoSEQ multiplex PCR, the repertoire was profiled, and TCRdb retains in-frame clones only, with some absent. The data show some 190,000 clones, less than 85% seen once. The sequenced sample was PBMCs or T cells enriched from blood (not recorded which). These receptors were obtained from a woman in her thirties who had recovered from COVID-19.

The chain couples TRBV4-1 to TRBJ2-1, with D possibly being TRBD1 (8 bases). The germline gives CDR1 MGHRA, CDR2 YSYEKL. This CDR3 spans 17 amino acids. Trimming took 2 bases from V and 4 from J, leaving 18 bases between them. CDR3 protein: CASSQLHRGGKYNEQFF. CDR3 in DNA: TGCGCCAGCAGCCAACTTCACAGGGGGGGGAAATACAATGAGCAGTTCTTC.

This clone occurred once. The V gene is TRBV5-4, the J gene TRBJ2-3; the match to TRBD2 covers 10 bases. Per germline, CDR1 SGHNT and CDR2 YYREEE (reference sequence). With V trimmed by 7 bases and J by 0 bases, 14 bases remained unmatched. This CDR3 has 18 amino acids. The CDR3 here is CASQREGAASLSTDTQYF. CDR3 bases: TGTGCCAGCCAGCGGGAGGGGGCCGCCTCGCTGAGCACAGATACGCAGTATTTT.

The chain has TRBV3-1 (or the pseudogene TRBV3-2) and TRBJ2-3; 8 bases line up with TRBD2. The CDR3 has 16 residues. Looked up from germline, CDR1 is LGHDT and CDR2 is YNNKEL (reference sequence). The V and J ends lost 1 base and 2 bases, in that order; junction bases with no gene match: 5. CDR3 residues: CASSQVKLAVTDTQYF. CDR3 DNA: TGTGCCAGCAGCCAAGTTAAACTAGCGGTCACAGATACGCAGTATTTT.

In its sample, this clone was seen a few times. DNA for the CDR3: TGTGCCAGCAGCGCCACTAGCGGGAACACCGGGGAGCTGTTTTTT. It codes for CASSATSGNTGELFF. The chain employs TRBV9 and TRBJ2-2; TRBD2 matches 8 bases. The CDR3 runs to 15 residues. CDR1 SGDLS and CDR2 YYNGEE come from the germline V gene. The J segment lost 1 base and the V segment lost 3 bases, leaving 2 bases of the junction unmatched. Full variable domain (remainder filled in from reference TRBV9 and TRBJ2-2): DSGVTQTPKHLITATGQRVTLRCSPRSGDLSVYWYQQSLDQGLQFLIQYYNGEERAKGNILERFSAQQFPDLHSELNLSSLELGDSALYFCASSATSGNTGELFFGEGSRLTVL.

This clone was found many times. CDR3 nucleotides: TGTGCCACCAGCCGGCGATCGAGACAGGGGTGGGGTGGCTACACCTTC. This encodes CATSRRSRQGWGGYTF. The chain has TRBV15 and TRBJ1-2; 8 bases agree with TRBD1. The germline CDR1 and CDR2 sequences are LNHNV and YYDKDF (reference sequence). The CDR3 spans 16 residues. With 5 bases clipped from V and 7 bases from J, the junction kept 15 bases outside the gene matches.

The V and J genes are TRBV28 and TRBJ2-6, with a tentative D call TRBD2 (6 bases). V was cut by 10 bases and J by 1 base, with 11 bases left in between. This CDR3 contains 14 residues. From germline, CDR1 is MDHEN and CDR2 SYDVKM. The CDR3 nucleotides are TGTGCCATTTACAGCGGGTCTGGGGCCAACGTCCTGACTTTC. This sequence encodes CAIYSGSGANVLTF.

J is TRBJ2-3 and V is TRBV9, with 12 bases that match TRBD2. Per germline, CDR1 SGDLS and CDR2 YYNGEE. After removal of 0 bases from V and 4 bases from J, the junction contained 12 bases not matched to a gene. This CDR3 is built from 19 residues. DNA for the CDR3: TGTGCCAGCAGCGTAGTCCCTCTTTCTAGCGGGAGGGCCCCAGATACGCAGTATTTT. Its translation: CASSVVPLSSGRAPDTQYF.

The genes are TRBV5-6 and TRBJ1-1, with D unclear. V was trimmed by 2 bases and J by 2 bases, leaving 7 bases between them. Germline lookup yields CDR1 SGHDT and CDR2 YYEEEE. The CDR3 has 13 residues. CDR3 amino acids: CASSLWANTEAFF. CDR3 sequence (DNA): TGTGCCAGCAGCTTATGGGCCAACACTGAAGCTTTCTTT.

This rearrangement joins TRBV27 to TRBJ2-7; 13 nucleotides agree with TRBD2. After removal of 6 bases from V and 3 bases from J, the junction contained 11 bases not matched to a gene. Germline V CDR1 and CDR2: MNHEY, SMNVEV (reference sequence). There are 17 residues in the CDR3. The CDR3 sequence: CASRRRSGTSGNYEQYF. CDR3 bases: TGTGCCAGCAGGAGAAGATCCGGGACTAGCGGGAACTACGAGCAGTACTTC.

J is TRBJ2-1 and V is TRBV9, with D hard to call. CDR3 length equals 13 residues. Germline loops: CDR1 SGDLS, CDR2 YYNGEE. Trimming removed 0 bases at V and 9 bases at J, with 10 bases between. The DNA for the CDR3 is TGTGCCAGCAGCGTAGATGCGGCGCGTGAGCAGTTCTTC. Residues: CASSVDAAREQFF.

The CDR3 spells CASSVEAGGLGNEQFF. The CDR3 nucleotides are TGTGCCAGCAGCGTAGAGGCGGGAGGACTTGGCAATGAGCAGTTCTTC. The chain recombines TRBV9 with TRBJ2-1; 8 bases fit TRBD2. Germline CDR1 is SGDLS and CDR2 is YYNGEE. With V trimmed by 0 bases and J by 6 bases, 8 bases remained unmatched. This CDR3 comprises 16 residues.

The chain has TRBV5-1 and TRBJ1-4; 9 bases map to TRBD1. CDR3 size: 15 residues. Germline V gives CDR1 SGHRS, CDR2 YFSETQ. V lost 0 bases to trimming and J lost 7 bases; unmatched junction nucleotides: 4. CDR3 loop: CASSLGGTGIEKLFF. CDR3 sequence (DNA): TGCGCCAGCAGCTTGGGCGGGACAGGGATTGAAAAACTGTTTTTT. Together with reference TRBV5-1 and TRBJ1-4, the CDR3 gives the full variable domain: KAGVTQTPRYLIKTRGQQVTLSCSPISGHRSVSWYQQTPGQGLQFLFEYFSETQRNKGNFPGRFSGRQFSNSRSEMNVSTLELGDSALYLCASSLGGTGIEKLFFGSGTQLSVL.

This clone has only a few counts. J is TRBJ1-2 and V is TRBV10-2; weak D call: TRBD1 (6 bases). The V and J ends lost 6 bases and 7 bases respectively, with 21 bases between them. Germline V CDR1 and CDR2: WSHSY, SAAADI. CDR3 size: 15 residues. Here the CDR3 reads CASRTGTPRGGGYTF. The CDR3 nucleotides are TGCGCCAGCAGGACCGGGACACCTAGGGGGGGTGGCTACACCTTC.

The CDR3, as DNA: TGTGCCAGCAGCCCGAAAAGCCAAAACACTGAAGCTTTCTTT. It specifies CASSPKSQNTEAFF. The V gene is TRBV5-4, the J gene TRBJ1-1, with D hard to call. Germline-derived CDR1 and CDR2 are SGHNT and YYREEE (reference sequence). The CDR3 covers 14 residues. Trimming left V 4 bases short and J 2 bases short, with 12 bases between.

This clone was observed once. V usage is TRBV19 and J usage is TRBJ2-1; D not certain. This CDR3 is built from 15 residues. The ends were cut back, 3 bases at V and 0 bases at J, with 9 bases in the middle. CDR1 is LNHDA and CDR2 is SQIVND in the germline V gene (reference sequence). This CDR3 is CASSMGWSSYNEQFF. The CDR3 nucleotides are TGTGCCAGTAGTATGGGTTGGAGCTCCTACAATGAGCAGTTCTTC.

This clone has more than one count but fewer than ten. The genes are TRBV7-2 and TRBJ2-7; 7 bases agree with TRBD2. There are 15 residues in the CDR3. Germline loops: CDR1 SGHTA, CDR2 FQGNSA. Losses at the gene ends were 5 bases for V and 5 bases for J; bases not matched to a gene: 12. The CDR3 nucleotides are TGTGCCAGCAGCCCACGAAGCGTGGGGGGGAACGAGCAGTACTTC. This encodes CASSPRSVGGNEQYF.

The chain has TRBV5-1 and TRBJ1-6; D gene ambiguous. CDR1 and CDR2 from the germline V gene are SGHRS and YFSETQ. The CDR3 has 18 residues. Trimming removed 3 bases from V and 0 bases from J, with 16 bases in between. The CDR3 reads CASSSGSPPSSYNSPLHF. The CDR3 DNA reads TGCGCCAGCAGCTCGGGGTCTCCTCCCAGCTCCTATAATTCACCCCTCCACTTT.

The gene calls are TRBV29-1 and TRBJ2-2; 8 bases align to TRBD1. The CDR3 loop spans 14 amino acids. With 6 bases clipped from V and 6 bases from J, the junction kept 9 bases outside the gene matches. Germline CDR1 and CDR2: SQVTM and ANQGSEA. The CDR3 region is CSVLRTGRSGELFF. Written as DNA, the CDR3 is TGCAGCGTCCTCCGGACAGGGAGGTCCGGGGAGCTGTTTTTT.

The V call is TRBV30, the J call TRBJ2-7; TRBD2 aligns across 7 bases. The CDR3 runs 13 residues. Germline lookup yields CDR1 GTSNPN and CDR2 SVGIG (reference sequence). J was trimmed by 12 bases and V by 0 bases; bases with no gene match: 11. The CDR3 loop reads CAWSVPPSGRRYF. CDR3 in DNA: TGTGCCTGGAGTGTACCCCCTAGCGGTAGGAGGTACTTC.

V usage is TRBV28 and J usage is TRBJ2-3; a weak D match, TRBD1 (5 bases). The V gene lost 4 bases and the J gene lost 4 bases, with 18 bases spanning the gap. CDR1 and CDR2 (germline): MDHEN, SYDVKM. The CDR3 contains 16 residues. CDR3 sequence reads: CASSYSLGWGADTQYF. DNA of the CDR3: TGTGCCAGCAGTTATTCACTCGGGTGGGGCGCAGATACGCAGTATTTT.

The rearrangement links TRBV5-1 to TRBJ2-2; D remains unclear. The CDR3 spans 13 residues. Germline V gene data show CDR1 as SGHRS and CDR2 as YFSETQ. Trimming took off 2 bases at V and 5 bases at J, with 7 bases between the two ends. The CDR3 sequence: CASSLGGTGELFF. CDR3 DNA sequence: TGCGCCAGCAGCTTAGGCGGAACCGGGGAGCTGTTTTTT.

The V gene is TRBV2, the J gene TRBJ2-3; the D gene is possibly TRBD2 (6 bases). This CDR3 spans 14 amino acids. CDR1 and CDR2 from the germline V gene are SNHLY and FYNNEI. In DNA form, the CDR3 reads TGTGCGATTGCCCTGGGGGGTGGCACAGATACGCAGTATTTT. Translating it yields CAIALGGGTDTQYF.

The CDR3 DNA sequence: TGCGCCAGCGGCCGTGGGAGGGCCACAGATACGCAGTATTTT. This sequence encodes CASGRGRATDTQYF. This sequence joins TRBV10-2 and TRBJ2-3, with TRBD2 matching over 7 bases. This CDR3 has 14 residues. The V and J ends lost 8 bases and 2 bases, in that order; junction bases with no gene match: 7. CDR1 is WSHSY, CDR2 SAAADI, per germline.

The chain combines TRBV6-5 with TRBJ1-1; D uncertain. V was pared by 4 bases and J by 4 bases, with 19 bases between. This CDR3 is 16 amino acids long. Germline CDR1 MNHEY, CDR2 SVGAGI. The CDR3 sequence: CASSWEPRAASTEAFF. The CDR3 bases are TGTGCCAGCAGTTGGGAGCCGCGCGCAGCGTCCACTGAAGCTTTCTTT.

This clone was observed a few times. The same CDR3 is also encoded by other DNA sequences in this sample. The chain links TRBV5-1 to TRBJ1-3; D gene ambiguous. CDR1 SGHRS and CDR2 YFSETQ come from the germline V gene. This CDR3 comprises 14 residues. V was cut by 4 bases and J by 0 bases, with 8 bases left in between. The CDR3: CASSGGSSGNTIYF. The CDR3 bases are TGCGCCAGCAGCGGAGGAAGCTCTGGAAACACCATATATTTT. Drawing the rest from reference TRBV5-1 and TRBJ1-3, the complete variable domain is KAGVTQTPRYLIKTRGQQVTLSCSPISGHRSVSWYQQTPGQGLQFLFEYFSETQRNKGNFPGRFSGRQFSNSRSEMNVSTLELGDSALYLCASSGGSSGNTIYFGEGSWLTVV.

V gene TRBV25-1 combines with J gene TRBJ2-1, with D unclear. This CDR3 spans 15 amino acids. CDR1 and CDR2 from the germline V gene are MGHDK and SYGVNS. Trimming shortened V by 3 bases and J by 0 bases, and 9 bases separated the two germline ends. The CDR3 sequence is CASSEGPGSYNEQFF. CDR3 nucleotide sequence: TGTGCCAGCAGTGAGGGTCCGGGCTCCTACAATGAGCAGTTCTTC.

The rearrangement uses TRBV7-9 and TRBJ1-2; D gene uncertain. Trimming removed 5 bases from V and 6 bases from J, with 19 bases in between. Germline CDR1 SEHNR, CDR2 FQNEAQ (reference sequence). This CDR3 contains 15 residues. CDR3 in DNA: TGTGCCAGCAGCCCTAACTCAGGATTCTCACATGGCTACACCTTC. Its translation is CASSPNSGFSHGYTF.

The chain combines TRBV28 with TRBJ2-2, with D possibly TRBD2 on 5 matching bases. Germline V gene lookup returns CDR1 MDHEN and CDR2 SYDVKM. V was clipped by 8 bases and J by 5 bases, with 15 bases between them. This CDR3 comprises 14 residues. The CDR3 coding sequence is TGTGCCAGCCACCTGGCGGGTCGGACCGGGGAGCTGTTTTTT. Translated: CASHLAGRTGELFF.